This TCR beta chain was sequenced for a study of coeliac disease. Study-level findings and limits: Active celiac intraepithelial and lamina propria samples had lower TRB and TRG clonality than control samples.

Concerning this clone: As yet, its antigen is unknown.

TCRdb's table, derived via immunoSEQ multiplex PCR, lists solely in-frame clones and lacks some. The sample records approximately 7,000 clones, around 67% being singletons. Trimming took 4 bases from V and 9 from J; bases not matched to a gene: 8. The CDR3 loop spans 14 amino acids. Per the germline V gene, CDR1 is SNHLY and CDR2 is FYNNEI. This clonotype was obtained from a man aged 50 or older with active celiac disease. The specimen was lamina propria lymphocytes from the gut. The J gene is TRBJ2-1, the V gene TRBV2, with 8 bases fitting TRBD2. The CDR3 loop reads CASSVGAGVGEQFF. The CDR3 DNA sequence: TGTGCCAGCAGTGTGGGAGCGGGAGTGGGTGAGCAGTTCTTC.